The sequence of this T cell receptor (beta chain) was determined in a study of T cell clonotyping in hematopoietic cell transplantation. Notes on this clone: Its antigen is unidentified.

Overall study results and limits: Recipient TCR diversity dropped after transplant; expanded clonotypes rose from day 30 to 180. No sorting was done, leaving CD4 and CD8 contributions mixed. Higher Inverse Simpson Index values in graft donor and pretransplant recipient predicted broader posttransplant TCR diversity. Few recipient clonotypes overlapped donors; over 95% were de novo at given depth.

Some clones are missing from TCRdb's copy, which holds only in-frame ones; the method was immunoSEQ multiplex PCR. The sample lists about 70,000 clones; about 93% were seen once. This CDR3 has 13 amino acids. The germline gives CDR1 SNHLY, CDR2 FYNNEI. The V and J ends lost 3 bases and 4 bases respectively, with 9 bases between them. The J gene is TRBJ2-5, the V gene TRBV2; D uncertain. The TCR comes from a man aged 45 to 65 in good health. Some clones in this sample may be carry-over from other donors' samples. Material: peripheral blood mononuclear cells. This chain's CDR3 is CASSDVGRETQYF. The CDR3 DNA is TGTGCCAGCAGTGATGTAGGGCGAGAGACCCAGTACTTC.